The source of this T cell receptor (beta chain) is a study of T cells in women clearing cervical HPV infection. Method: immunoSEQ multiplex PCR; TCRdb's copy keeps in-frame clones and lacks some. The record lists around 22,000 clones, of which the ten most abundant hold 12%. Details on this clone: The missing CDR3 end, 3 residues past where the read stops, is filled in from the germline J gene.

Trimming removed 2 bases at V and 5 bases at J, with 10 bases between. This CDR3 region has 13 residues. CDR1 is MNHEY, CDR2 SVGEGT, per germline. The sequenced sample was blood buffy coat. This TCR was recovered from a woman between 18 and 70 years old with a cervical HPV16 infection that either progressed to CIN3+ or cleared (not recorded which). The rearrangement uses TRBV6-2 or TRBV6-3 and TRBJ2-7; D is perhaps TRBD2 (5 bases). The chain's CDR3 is CASSYTTNHEQYF. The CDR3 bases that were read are TGTGCCAGCAGTTACACGACTAATCACGAG.